Shown below are 2 T cell receptor beta chains from a single sample sequenced in a study of cytomegalovirus exposure and HLA in healthy donors. Use of 60 Vbeta and 13 Jbeta primers characterized the PCR. Generated by immunoSEQ multiplex PCR, the TCRdb table keeps only in-frame clones and is missing some. The table includes 91,000 or so clones, over 60% detected once. The sequencing sample was made of PBMCs. These receptors all come from a man younger than 45 in good health and CMV-seropositive.

The chain uses TRBV9 and TRBJ2-3; D remains unclear. Deletions cut 0 bases from V and 5 bases from J, with 7 bases between. The length of the CDR3 is 13 residues. Germline assignment: CDR1 SGDLS and CDR2 YYNGEE. CDR3 coding DNA: TGTGCCAGCAGCGTAGGTCCCAGAGATACGCAGTATTTT. It is translated as CASSVGPRDTQYF.

The chain employs TRBV2 and TRBJ1-2, with a weak D call TRBD1 (6 bases). CDR3 length: 14 amino acids. Trimming removed 6 bases from V and 2 bases from J, with 13 bases in between. CDR1 and CDR2 from the germline V gene are SNHLY and FYNNEI. CDR3 in DNA: TGTGCCAGCAGGTACAGGGAATCGAACTATGGCTACACCTTC. Protein product: CASRYRESNYGYTF. Full variable domain (remainder filled in from reference TRBV2 and TRBJ1-2): EPEVTQTPSHQVTQMGQEVILRCVPISNHLYFYWYRQILGQKVEFLVSFYNNEISEKSEIFDDQFSVERPDGSNFTLKIRSTKLEDSAMYFCASRYRESNYGYTFGSGTRLTVV.